A few counts support the clone carrying this T cell receptor beta chain. What it binds is not known. TCRdb independently ran MiXCR on the 5' RACE reads; one entry per CDR3 protein. This sample has around 400,000 distinct CDR3 sequences, with about 24% found just once. Germline V CDR1 and CDR2: SNHLY, FYNNEI. The V gene lost 0 bases and the J gene lost 0 bases, with 15 bases spanning the gap. The CDR3 has 18 amino acids. This specimen belongs to a study of T-cell memory formation after mild COVID-19. Whole-study findings and limits: CD4+ clones that contracted lay mainly in CM and EM; CD8+ ones lay in EMRA.

This TCR came from an adult woman who had mild COVID-19 (a few samples of this study predate the infection). Cell type and time point are not known. What was sequenced was PBMCs or a T cell subset sorted from them (not recorded which). The chain joins TRBV2 to TRBJ2-1; the D gene could be TRBD1 or TRBD2 (6 bases each). CDR3: CASSEALLGGSSYNEQFF. The CDR3 DNA follows: TGTGCCAGCAGTGAAGCGCTTCTAGGGGGGAGCTCCTACAATGAGCAGTTCTTC.